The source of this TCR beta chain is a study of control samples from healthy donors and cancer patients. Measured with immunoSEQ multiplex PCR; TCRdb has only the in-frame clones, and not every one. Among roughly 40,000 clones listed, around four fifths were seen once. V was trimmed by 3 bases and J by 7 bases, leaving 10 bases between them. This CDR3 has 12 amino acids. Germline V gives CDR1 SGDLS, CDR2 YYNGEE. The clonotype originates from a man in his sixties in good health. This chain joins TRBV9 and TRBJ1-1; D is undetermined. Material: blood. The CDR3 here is CASSAGLSEAFF. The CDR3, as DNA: TGTGCCAGCAGCGCAGGACTCAGTGAAGCTTTCTTT.